The next 23 T cell receptor beta chains were all read from a single sample in a study of T-cell reconstitution after alpha-beta-depleted transplantation in children. For TCRbeta, the library was prepared with unique molecular identifiers. TCRdb used MiXCR to reprocess the PCR reads, holding one entry per CDR3 protein. Of a few hundred thousand distinct CDR3 sequences listed, roughly 22% are singletons. This specimen was PBMCs from the stem cell graft donor, taken from the stem cell graft. Receptors were obtained from a human donor who donated a stem cell graft to a child with acute myeloid leukemia.

This clonotype was counted a few times. V usage is TRBV10-2 and J usage is TRBJ2-1; no firm D call. CDR3 length: 13 amino acids. V lost 0 bases to trimming and J lost 4 bases, with 4 bases between them. The germline CDR1 and CDR2 sequences are WSHSY and SAAADI. This CDR3 reads CASSESQYNEQFF. The CDR3 bases are TGCGCCAGCAGTGAGTCCCAGTACAATGAGCAGTTCTTC.

The chain couples TRBV29-1 to TRBJ1-2, with unresolved D. Germline lookup yields CDR1 SQVTM and CDR2 ANQGSEA. V was shortened by 4 bases and J by 4 bases, with 22 bases between the two germline ends. The CDR3 has 16 amino acids. In DNA form, the CDR3 reads TGCAGCGTTGCGGAGGGTCTCCACCGGATCTTCTATGGCTACACCTTC. Protein sequence: CSVAEGLHRIFYGYTF. Supplemented by reference TRBV29-1 and TRBJ1-2, the full variable domain reads SAVISQKPSRDICQRGTSLTIQCQVDSQVTMMFWYRQQPGQSLTLIATANQGSEATYESGFVIDKFPISRPNLTFSTLTVSNMSPEDSSIYLCSVAEGLHRIFYGYTFGSGTRLTVV.

The V gene is TRBV3-1, the J gene TRBJ2-2; perhaps TRBD2 as D (5 bases). CDR3 size: 16 residues. V lost 4 bases, J lost 4 bases, and 16 bases lay in between. Germline loops: CDR1 LGHDT, CDR2 YNNKEL (reference sequence). The DNA of the CDR3 is TGTGCCAGCAGCCCCCCTGGAGGCGGATTCACCGGGGAGCTGTTTTTT. Its protein product is CASSPPGGGFTGELFF.

In its sample, this clonotype was seen a few times. The V gene is TRBV7-6, the J gene TRBJ1-4, with D possibly TRBD1 on 5 matching bases. Trimming took 2 bases from V and 8 from J, leaving 15 bases between them. The length of the CDR3 is 15 residues. The germline V gene has CDR1 SGHVS and CDR2 FNYEAQ. The CDR3 DNA reads as TGTGCCAGCAGCTTAAGAGGAGGGGTGGTGGAAAAACTGTTTTTT. This codes for CASSLRGGVVEKLFF.

This clonotype was observed at least ten times. The chain employs TRBV21-1 and TRBJ2-7; the D call in the table, TRBD1, was not verified against the DNA. TRBV21-1 is tagged as a pseudogene. This CDR3 contains 16 residues. The CDR3 sequence: CASSPPLRDSAYEQYF. In nucleotides, the CDR3 is TGTGCCAGCAGCCCGCCCCTCCGGGACAGTGCCTACGAGCAGTACTTC.

This clonotype appeared a few times. The rearrangement links TRBV5-1 to TRBJ2-3; TRBD2 agrees at 14 bases. CDR1 is SGHRS, CDR2 YFSETQ, per germline. V trimming: 4 bases; J trimming: 6 bases; junction bases outside the gene matches: 7. This CDR3 contains 16 residues. CDR3 sequence (DNA): TGCGCCAGCAGCAGCCGACTAGCGGGAGGGATCGATACGCAGTATTTT. This codes for CASSSRLAGGIDTQYF. Using reference TRBV5-1 and TRBJ2-3 for the parts outside the CDR3, the full variable domain is KAGVTQTPRYLIKTRGQQVTLSCSPISGHRSVSWYQQTPGQGLQFLFEYFSETQRNKGNFPGRFSGRQFSNSRSEMNVSTLELGDSALYLCASSSRLAGGIDTQYFGPGTRLTVL.

There are many counts of this clonotype. The V gene is TRBV20-1, the J gene TRBJ2-5; TRBD2 matches 12 bases. Germline-derived CDR1 and CDR2 are DFQATT and SNEGSKA (reference sequence). CDR3 length: 16 residues. V shed 5 bases, J shed 4 bases, and the junction held 11 bases outside the gene matches. The CDR3 nucleotides read TGCAGTGCTCCACGACTAGCGGGAGAAGTAGGAGAGACCCAGTACTTC. Encoded protein: CSAPRLAGEVGETQYF.

The table lists this clonotype with many counts. The genes are TRBV20-1 and TRBJ2-7; D not resolved. Germline V gene sequence: CDR1 DFQATT, CDR2 SNEGSKA (reference sequence). CDR3 length: 13 residues. The V gene lost 6 bases and the J gene lost 0 bases, with 12 bases spanning the gap. CDR3 loop: CSAQDPYSYEQYF. The CDR3 DNA reads TGCAGTGCCCAGGACCCTTACTCCTACGAGCAGTACTTC.

The chain carries TRBV27 and TRBJ1-2; D gene unclear. The CDR3 has 14 amino acids. Germline V gene sequence: CDR1 MNHEY, CDR2 SMNVEV (reference sequence). Between the trimmed V and J ends, which lost 1 base and 2 bases, there was a span of 8 bases. CDR3 nucleotide sequence: TGTGCCAGCAGTTTATTGTCAGGAAACTATGGCTACACCTTC. Translating it yields CASSLLSGNYGYTF.

This clonotype was seen a few times. The chain combines TRBV4-1 with TRBJ2-7; no firm D call. Germline V CDR1 and CDR2: MGHRA, YSYEKL. The CDR3 covers 13 residues. V gave up 0 bases and J gave up 5 bases, with 8 bases separating them. This chain's CDR3 is CASSQDRSHEQYF. The CDR3 DNA follows: TGCGCCAGCAGCCAAGATAGGTCACACGAGCAGTACTTC.

This clonotype was recorded many times. The chain joins TRBV10-3 to TRBJ2-7; D is possibly TRBD2 (6 bases). Looked up from germline, CDR1 is ENHRY and CDR2 is SYGVKD. The CDR3 is made up of 15 amino acids. V shed 3 bases and J shed 0 bases, with 12 bases lying between them. CDR3 DNA sequence: TGTGCCATCAGTGATCGGGTCGGGGGCTCCTACGAGCAGTACTTC. Translation gives CAISDRVGGSYEQYF.

The rearrangement links TRBV7-9 to TRBJ1-5; D call uncertain. CDR3 length equals 16 residues. V lost 1 base and J 0 bases, leaving 10 bases between the germline ends. Germline values: CDR1 SEHNR, CDR2 FQNEAQ (reference sequence). Here the CDR3 DNA reads TGTGCCAGCAGCTTAGGGTCCGGGAATAGCAATCAGCCCCAGCATTTT. Protein sequence: CASSLGSGNSNQPQHF.

V is TRBV20-1 and J is TRBJ2-2; TRBD2 aligns across 8 bases. CDR1 is DFQATT, CDR2 SNEGSKA, per germline (reference sequence). The V gene end was trimmed by 3 bases and the J gene end by 7 bases; junction bases not matched to a gene: 4. This CDR3 contains 13 residues. The CDR3 DNA follows: TGCAGTGCTAGGCTAGCGGGTGGCGGGGAGCTGTTTTTT. As protein: CSARLAGGGELFF.

The V and J genes are TRBV27 and TRBJ2-3; a possible D gene is TRBD2 (6 bases). The CDR3 covers 14 residues. From germline, CDR1 is MNHEY and CDR2 SMNVEV (reference sequence). V lost 6 bases and J lost 2, with 12 bases in between. CDR3 sequence: CASSLAVSTDTQYF. The CDR3 nucleotides are TGTGCCAGCAGCTTAGCGGTCTCCACAGATACGCAGTATTTT.

The rearrangement links TRBV20-1 to TRBJ2-3, with 8 bases lining up with TRBD2. Germline V gives CDR1 DFQATT, CDR2 SNEGSKA (reference sequence). The CDR3 is made up of 17 amino acids. With V trimmed by 0 bases and J by 0 bases, 8 bases remained unmatched. CDR3 loop: CSAREPPSGPSTDTQYF. CDR3 nucleotide sequence: TGCAGTGCTAGAGAGCCCCCTAGCGGGCCTAGCACAGATACGCAGTATTTT.

V gene TRBV4-1 combines with J gene TRBJ2-2; D could derive from TRBD1 or TRBD2 (5 bases each). Trimming took 3 bases from V and 0 from J, leaving 14 bases between them. Germline values: CDR1 MGHRA, CDR2 YSYEKL. The CDR3 spans 17 residues. CDR3 sequence (DNA): TGCGCCAGCAGCCATGAGCACGTGGGGGCGAACACCGGGGAGCTGTTTTTT. Translation: CASSHEHVGANTGELFF.

Only a few counts were recorded for this clonotype. The J gene is TRBJ1-2, the V gene TRBV12-3 or TRBV12-4; TRBD1 is a possible D gene (5 bases). V gave up 10 bases and J gave up 2 bases, with 17 bases separating them. The CDR3 totals 14 residues. CDR3 residues: CATTRGAGNYGYTF. CDR3 sequence (DNA): TGTGCCACTACCCGCGGGGCAGGGAACTATGGCTACACCTTC.

This clonotype was counted ten times or more. The gene calls are TRBV20-1 and TRBJ2-1; possible D gene TRBD1, 6 bases. This CDR3 is built from 10 residues. Germline V CDR1 and CDR2: DFQATT, SNEGSKA (reference sequence). V was pared by 6 bases and J by 8 bases, with 8 bases between. The CDR3 here is CSAPGDEQFF. CDR3 DNA: TGCAGTGCGCCAGGGGATGAGCAGTTCTTC.

This clonotype was seen many times. The chain employs TRBV29-1 and TRBJ2-2; D call uncertain. The CDR3 totals 11 residues. Trimming shortened V by 6 bases and J by 7 bases, and 9 bases separated the two germline ends. Germline V CDR1 and CDR2: SQVTM, ANQGSEA. CDR3: CSVRPDGELFF. The CDR3 nucleotides are TGCAGCGTCCGTCCGGACGGGGAGCTGTTTTTT.

The J gene is TRBJ2-1, the V gene TRBV12-3 or TRBV12-4, with TRBD2 identical over 14 bases. Trimming at V came to 11 bases and at J to 9 bases, leaving 6 bases not matched to a gene. CDR3 size: 13 residues. The CDR3 nucleotides are TGTGCCGCGAGACTAGCGGGAGGGGGTGAGCAGTTCTTC. Its protein product is CAARLAGGGEQFF.

V and J are TRBV20-1 and TRBJ2-1; a weak D match, TRBD1 (5 bases). The CDR3 covers 13 residues. The V gene's germline CDR1 is DFQATT and CDR2 SNEGSKA (reference sequence). Trimming pared 7 bases from V and 9 bases from J, leaving 19 bases between. CDR3 sequence: CSDSKIEGVEQFF. In DNA, the CDR3 is TGCAGTGATAGTAAGATCGAAGGGGTTGAGCAGTTCTTC.

This chain links TRBV6-1 with TRBJ2-2, with D possibly TRBD1 on 5 matching bases. Germline CDR1 reads MNHNS; CDR2 reads SASEGT. The CDR3 contains 16 residues. V was pared by 3 bases and J by 7 bases, with 18 bases between. This CDR3 is CASSDKGAATYGELFF. DNA of the CDR3: TGTGCCAGCAGTGATAAAGGGGCAGCTACTTACGGGGAGCTGTTTTTT.

This clonotype was found a few times. This chain connects TRBV29-1 to TRBJ2-5, with D perhaps TRBD1 (5 bases). CDR3 length: 11 amino acids. V was trimmed by 4 bases and J by 2 bases, leaving 5 bases between them. CDR1 and CDR2 (germline): SQVTM, ANQGSEA. CDR3 sequence: CSVGTQETQYF. The CDR3 nucleotides are TGCAGCGTTGGGACACAAGAGACCCAGTACTTC.